One and the same sample provided the 18 T cell receptor beta chains below, sequenced in a study of OX40 agonist ivuxolimab in advanced cancers. Library generation was performed with the immunoSEQ multiplex PCR assay. As stored in TCRdb, this immuneACCESS dataset retains in-frame rearrangements with V and J assigned. A fraction of the clones does not appear; measured against another copy, unresolved V genes explain less than half of the discrepancy, and the remainder lacks a known reason. The sample profile shows more than 50,000 clones; around 85% of them were found once. Under 5% of the sample rests with the top ten. The sequencing here drew on CD4+ or CD8+ T cells sorted from blood, taken in a trial of the OX40 agonist ivuxolimab. These receptors originate from an adult with an advanced solid tumor such as melanoma, head and neck, liver or kidney cancer.

The V gene is TRBV7-9, the J gene TRBJ2-7, with a weak D call TRBD1 (5 bases). Deletions cut 1 base from V and 3 bases from J, with 7 bases between. Per the germline V gene, CDR1 is SEHNR and CDR2 is FQNEAQ (reference sequence). There are 13 residues in the CDR3. CDR3 sequence: CASSLGTYYEQYF. CDR3 nucleotide sequence: TGTGCCAGCAGCTTAGGGACATACTACGAGCAGTACTTC.

This chain joins TRBV13 and TRBJ2-6, with D perhaps matching TRBD2 (6 bases). The ends were cut back, 5 bases at V and 2 bases at J, with 10 bases in the middle. This CDR3 has 15 amino acids. Germline V gives CDR1 PRHDT, CDR2 FYEKMQ (reference sequence). The CDR3 sequence: CASSQGGAGANVLTF. The DNA for the CDR3 is TGTGCCAGCAGCCAAGGAGGGGCTGGGGCCAACGTCCTGACTTTC.

The gene calls are TRBV28 and TRBJ1-4; D is uncertain. This CDR3 comprises 14 residues. Germline CDR1 MDHEN, CDR2 SYDVKM. V lost 3 bases and J 1 base, leaving 6 bases between the germline ends. The CDR3 DNA reads TGTGCCAGCAGTTTTTGGGGAACTAATGAAAAACTGTTTTTT. Its protein is CASSFWGTNEKLFF. Based on the CDR3 plus reference TRBV28 and TRBJ1-4, the full variable domain is DVKVTQSSRYLVKRTGEKVFLECVQDMDHENMFWYRQDPGLGLRLIYFSYDVKMKEKGDIPEGYSVSREKKERFSLILESASTNQTSMYLCASSFWGTNEKLFFGSGTQLSVL.

The rearrangement joins TRBV27 to TRBJ1-1, with TRBD1 as a possible D gene (6 bases). Trimming took 1 base from V and 7 from J, leaving 16 bases between them. This CDR3 region has 15 residues. Germline V gene sequence: CDR1 MNHEY, CDR2 SMNVEV (reference sequence). Here the CDR3 reads CASSLYGGATGEAFF. CDR3 sequence (DNA): TGTGCCAGCAGTTTATATGGGGGGGCAACGGGTGAAGCTTTCTTT.

The CDR3 here is CASSFRPPTDTQYF. The CDR3 nucleotides are TGTGCCAGCAGCTTTCGCCCCCCGACAGATACGCAGTATTTT. The chain has TRBV7-8 and TRBJ2-3, with D uncertain. Trimming shortened V by 3 bases and J by 3 bases, and 10 bases separated the two germline ends. Germline V gene lookup returns CDR1 SGHVS and CDR2 FQNEAQ. The CDR3 sequence is 14 residues long. The full variable domain, with the rest looked up from reference TRBV7-8 and TRBJ2-3, is GAGVSQSPRYKVAKRGQDVALRCDPISGHVSLFWYQQALGQGPEFLTYFQNEAQLDKSGLPSDRFFAERPEGSVSTLKIQRTQQEDSAVYLCASSFRPPTDTQYFGPGTRLTVL.

V gene TRBV7-6 combines with J gene TRBJ2-7; 15 nucleotides line up with TRBD2. Trimming cost V 5 bases and J 1 base; bases outside gene matches: 6. Germline CDR1 reads SGHVS; CDR2 reads FNYEAQ. This CDR3 is 17 amino acids long. The CDR3 sequence: CASSDSGTSGRSYEQYF. CDR3 nucleotide sequence: TGTGCCAGCAGCGACTCCGGGACTAGCGGGAGGTCCTACGAGCAGTACTTC. The variable domain in full, completed from reference TRBV7-6 and TRBJ2-7, reads GAGVSQSPRYKVTKRGQDVALRCDPISGHVSLYWYRQALGQGPEFLTYFNYEAQQDKSGLPNDRFSAERPEGSISTLTIQRTEQRDSAMYRCASSDSGTSGRSYEQYFGPGTRLTVT.

The chain couples TRBV27 to TRBJ2-3; no firm D call. This CDR3 is 16 amino acids long. Trimming stripped 6 bases from V and 2 bases from J, with 18 bases between. Germline V gene data show CDR1 as MNHEY and CDR2 as SMNVEV (reference sequence). CDR3 sequence (DNA): TGTGCCAGCAGCGTGACCCAGAACAGCTACACAGATACGCAGTATTTT. Translated: CASSVTQNSYTDTQYF.

V usage is TRBV6-5 and J usage is TRBJ2-7; D uncertain. This CDR3 comprises 13 residues. Germline CDR1 is MNHEY and CDR2 is SVGAGI. V dropped 6 bases and J dropped 2 bases, with 11 bases sitting between them. The CDR3: CASRYGPAYEQYF. CDR3 in DNA: TGTGCCAGCAGGTACGGACCCGCCTACGAGCAGTACTTC.

The CDR3 coding sequence is TGTGCCAGCAGTTTAAGACAGGGGAATTCACCCCTCCACTTT. Protein sequence: CASSLRQGNSPLHF. This sequence joins TRBV27 and TRBJ1-6, with 8 bases matching TRBD1. The V and J ends lost 2 bases and 7 bases, in that order; junction bases with no gene match: 1. This CDR3 contains 14 residues. Germline V gene sequence: CDR1 MNHEY, CDR2 SMNVEV (reference sequence).

This clone was recorded many times. The chain employs TRBV5-4 and TRBJ2-2, with 16 bases fitting TRBD2. Germline V gene lookup returns CDR1 SGHNT and CDR2 YYREEE (reference sequence). V lost 0 bases, J lost 3 bases, and 5 bases stayed unmatched. The CDR3 spans 19 residues. The CDR3 reads CASSLAGLAGGPYTGELFF. The CDR3 DNA reads as TGTGCCAGCAGCTTGGCGGGACTAGCGGGGGGGCCTTACACCGGGGAGCTGTTTTTT.

This chain links TRBV19 with TRBJ2-1; 10 nucleotides line up with TRBD2. Looked up from germline, CDR1 is LNHDA and CDR2 is SQIVND (reference sequence). CDR3 length: 16 amino acids. V dropped 5 bases and J dropped 3; count of bases not matched to a gene: 7. For the CDR3, the DNA is TGTGCCAGTAGTGGGGCTAGCGGGAGATTCTACAATGAGCAGTTCTTC. This gives the protein CASSGASGRFYNEQFF.

The J gene is TRBJ1-2, the V gene TRBV20-1; D not certain. V was pared by 5 bases and J by 1 base, with 5 bases between. The CDR3 loop spans 11 amino acids. Germline CDR1 DFQATT, CDR2 SNEGSKA (reference sequence). Here the CDR3 DNA reads TGCAGTGCTCCGGGTAACTATGGCTACACCTTC. Translated: CSAPGNYGYTF.

Of note for this clone: A far larger clone is a single base away, which makes a read error likely. This sequence joins TRBV29-1 and TRBJ1-3; 7 bases agree with TRBD1. The assigned J gene may be wrong: the sequence end matches TRBJ2-2 better. Germline CDR1 SQVTM, CDR2 ANQGSEA. CDR3 size: 14 residues. CDR3 in amino acids: CSVETGQATRELFF. In DNA, the CDR3 is TGCAGCGTTGAAACAGGACAGGCCACCAGGGAGCTGTTTTTT.

The chain carries TRBV2 and TRBJ2-1; 8 bases fit TRBD2. The germline V gene has CDR1 SNHLY and CDR2 FYNNEI. This CDR3 has 15 amino acids. V trimming: 6 bases; J trimming: 6 bases; junction bases outside the gene matches: 10. The CDR3, as DNA: TGTGCCAGCAGGGGGCGTAGCGGGGATGGCAATGAGCAGTTCTTC. Protein: CASRGRSGDGNEQFF.

V is TRBV5-1 and J is TRBJ2-5; 7 bases align to TRBD2. Trimming cost V 4 bases and J 5 bases; bases outside gene matches: 11. The germline V gene encodes CDR1 SGHRS and CDR2 YFSETQ. This CDR3 is built from 15 residues. CDR3 sequence: CASSREASRSETQYF. The CDR3 DNA is TGCGCCAGCAGCCGGGAGGCGTCACGGAGTGAGACCCAGTACTTC.

The chain employs TRBV4-1 and TRBJ2-1; TRBD2 matches 10 bases. The trim removed 0 bases at V and 4 bases at J, leaving 3 bases unmatched. The CDR3 loop spans 16 amino acids. Germline CDR1 is MGHRA and CDR2 is YSYEKL. The CDR3 nucleotides are TGCGCCAGCAGCCAAGAAAGCGGGGGGGCATACAATGAGCAGTTCTTC. Translated, it gives CASSQESGGAYNEQFF.

This chain uses TRBV11-3 with TRBJ2-5; no clear D. Trimming shortened V by 5 bases and J by 4 bases, and 11 bases separated the two germline ends. Germline values: CDR1 SGHNT, CDR2 YENEEA. The CDR3 runs to 13 residues. In DNA, the CDR3 is TGTGCCAGCAGCCCGTACGGTGTAGAGACCCAGTACTTC. This codes for CASSPYGVETQYF.

V gene TRBV30 combines with J gene TRBJ1-4; the D is unclear. Germline-derived CDR1 and CDR2 are GTSNPN and SVGIG (reference sequence). Trimming took off 1 base at V and 10 bases at J, with 13 bases between the two ends. There are 13 residues in the CDR3. The CDR3 DNA reads TGTGCCTGGAGTGACCCCGGTAGCCGAAAACTGTTTTTT. Its protein is CAWSDPGSRKLFF.